The next 25 T cell receptor beta chains were all read from a single sample in a study of T cells in Graves' hyperthyroidism and ophthalmopathy (dated by TCRdb to about 2019). Library preparation was by multiplex PCR. Sequenced using an Illumina HiSeq 2000. The TCR beta CDR3 regions were amplified from the RNA transcripts. A first-round RT-PCR of the TCR CDR3 used the HTBI primer set with the Qiagen OneStep RT-PCR kit. TCRdb redid the processing of the public reads, applying fastp at Q25 and MiXCR, and retained in-frame beta chains. CDR3 protein sequences are deduplicated, and each keeps its most common genes and DNA. This sample gives a few hundred thousand distinct CDR3 sequences in total; just under 15% of them show up just once. The ten top clones hold approximately 32% of the sample. The sample comprised blood. These receptors were collected from a woman aged 25 to 39 with Graves' hyperthyroidism.

Concerning this clonotype: The junction shows a germline mismatch at one end, possibly a read error. This rearrangement joins TRBV27 to TRBJ2-3, with D perhaps TRBD1 (6 bases). Germline assignment: CDR1 MNHEY and CDR2 SMNVEV (reference sequence). This CDR3 has 14 residues. The CDR3 reads CTSSGGRRTDTQYF. The DNA for the CDR3 is TGTACCAGCAGTGGGGGCAGACGCACAGATACGCAGTATTTT.

This clonotype was seen repeatedly, ten times or more. In DNA form, the CDR3 reads TGTGCCAGCAGTTATGGGCAGCGCAATCAGCCCCAGCATTTT. Its translation: CASSYGQRNQPQHF. The chain joins TRBV12-3 or TRBV12-4 to TRBJ1-5; no firm D call. Trimming stripped 4 bases from V and 2 bases from J, with 9 bases between. There are 14 residues in the CDR3.

Ten or more counts support this clonotype. The rearrangement uses TRBV28 and TRBJ2-1, with 8 positions matching TRBD1. Germline V CDR1 and CDR2: MDHEN, SYDVKM. CDR3 size: 15 residues. V was clipped by 6 bases and J by 2 bases; unmatched bases: 6. The CDR3 protein is CASRRTGRPYNEQFF. The CDR3 region has the DNA TGTGCCAGCAGGCGGACAGGGCGGCCCTACAATGAGCAGTTCTTC.

This clonotype was seen at least ten times. CDR3 sequence (DNA): TGTGCCAGCAGTTTTCTCCAGATTGGCTACACCTTC. Its translation: CASSFLQIGYTF. The chain joins TRBV28 to TRBJ1-2; D is unclear. Germline values: CDR1 MDHEN, CDR2 SYDVKM. The CDR3 loop spans 12 amino acids. Between the trimmed V and J ends, which lost 3 bases and 7 bases, there was a span of 9 bases.

This clonotype was seen repeatedly, ten times or more. The rearrangement joins TRBV2 to TRBJ2-7; no firm D call. The CDR3 length is 15 residues. Trimming removed 7 bases from V and 2 bases from J, with 18 bases in between. Germline V gives CDR1 SNHLY, CDR2 FYNNEI. CDR3 in DNA: TGTGCCAGCAAGCATGGCAGCCTCACTGCCTACGAGCAGTACTTC. Amino acids: CASKHGSLTAYEQYF.

This clonotype has more than one count but fewer than ten. V usage is TRBV7-3 and J usage is TRBJ2-1; 8 nucleotides align to TRBD1. Germline V gives CDR1 SGHTA, CDR2 FQGTGA. Unmatched junction bases numbered 5, after V lost 5 bases and J lost 14 bases. This CDR3 has 11 amino acids. CDR3: CASSTDRVKFF. The DNA of the CDR3 is TGTGCCAGCAGCACGGACAGGGTTAAGTTCTTC.

This clonotype was observed at least ten times. This rearrangement joins TRBV27 to TRBJ2-7, with a possible D match to TRBD1 (5 bases). CDR3 length: 14 residues. CDR1 and CDR2 from the germline V gene are MNHEY and SMNVEV (reference sequence). The ends were cut back, 3 bases at V and 0 bases at J, with 9 bases in the middle. The CDR3 bases are TGTGCCAGCAGTTTGGGGCGGTACTCCTACGAGCAGTACTTC. Protein sequence: CASSLGRYSYEQYF.

This clonotype was seen at least ten times. The chain links TRBV5-1 to TRBJ1-4; D is unresolved. Germline-derived CDR1 and CDR2 are SGHRS and YFSETQ. Trimming left V 4 bases short and J 6 bases short, with 16 bases between. The CDR3 loop spans 15 amino acids. CDR3 sequence (DNA): TGCGCCAGCAGCCCTGGTGCGGCTCGGGATGAAAAACTGTTTTTT. Translation gives CASSPGAARDEKLFF.

The V call is TRBV29-1, the J call TRBJ2-5; possibly TRBD2 for D (5 bases). Germline CDR1 reads SQVTM; CDR2 reads ANQGSEA. This CDR3 has 13 residues. The ends were cut back, 1 base at V and 6 bases at J, with 12 bases in the middle. The DNA of the CDR3 is TGCAGCGTTGAAGCGGGATTCGAGAAGACCCAGTACTTC. This codes for CSVEAGFEKTQYF. The full variable domain, with the rest looked up from reference TRBV29-1 and TRBJ2-5, is SAVISQKPSRDICQRGTSLTIQCQVDSQVTMMFWYRQQPGQSLTLIATANQGSEATYESGFVIDKFPISRPNLTFSTLTVSNMSPEDSSIYLCSVEAGFEKTQYFGPGTRLLVL.

This clonotype has just a few counts. The rearrangement uses TRBV10-2 and TRBJ2-5; 7 bases fit TRBD2. This CDR3 is 15 amino acids long. Looked up from germline, CDR1 is WSHSY and CDR2 is SAAADI. Trimming removed 8 bases from V and 10 bases from J; junction bases left unmatched: 19. The CDR3 sequence is CASHASGTSKRSQYF. The CDR3 DNA reads as TGCGCCAGCCACGCTAGCGGAACTTCCAAGAGAAGCCAGTACTTC.

This clonotype was recorded at least ten times. The CDR3 reads CASSPRVPREGNEQFF. In DNA, the CDR3 is TGTGCCAGCAGCCCTCGCGTTCCCCGAGAGGGAAATGAGCAGTTCTTC. The V and J genes are TRBV28 and TRBJ2-1; maybe TRBD2 (5 bases). Germline CDR1 MDHEN, CDR2 SYDVKM. Trimming took 6 bases from V and 7 from J, leaving 22 bases between them. The CDR3 length is 16 residues.

This clonotype appeared a few times. The rearrangement uses TRBV29-1 and TRBJ2-7, with 7 positions matching TRBD2. Per the germline V gene, CDR1 is SQVTM and CDR2 is ANQGSEA. There are 13 residues in the CDR3. The ends lost 6 bases at V and 3 bases at J; junction bases unmatched: 8. The CDR3 nucleotides read TGCAGCGTCGGAGCGGGAACCAACTACGAGCAGTACTTC. Residues: CSVGAGTNYEQYF.

J is TRBJ1-1 and V is TRBV7-2, with 7 bases matching TRBD1. The CDR3 consists of 14 residues. The germline V gene has CDR1 SGHTA and CDR2 FQGNSA. V gave up 7 bases and J gave up 8 bases; unmatched junction bases: 13. CDR3 loop: CASKKSTGVREAFF. Written as DNA, the CDR3 is TGTGCCAGCAAGAAATCAACAGGGGTCCGGGAAGCTTTCTTT.

The genes are TRBV29-1 and TRBJ1-2; D call uncertain. Germline CDR1 is SQVTM and CDR2 is ANQGSEA. The CDR3 covers 13 residues. V dropped 6 bases and J dropped 4 bases, with 15 bases sitting between them. The CDR3 here is CSVDGRAFYGYTF. For the CDR3, the DNA is TGCAGCGTCGATGGACGGGCGTTCTATGGCTACACCTTC.

This clonotype came up many times. The V gene is TRBV24-1, the J gene TRBJ2-7; 9 bases line up with TRBD1. From germline, CDR1 is KGHDR and CDR2 SFDVKD. Losses at the gene ends were 4 bases for V and 3 bases for J; bases not matched to a gene: 6. The CDR3 is made up of 15 amino acids. CDR3 protein: CATSEGDRVDYEQYF. The CDR3 DNA sequence: TGTGCCACCAGTGAAGGGGACAGGGTAGACTACGAGCAGTACTTC.

The V and J genes are TRBV28 and TRBJ1-2; tentatively, D is TRBD1 (5 bases). Between the trimmed V and J ends, which lost 5 bases and 4 bases, there was a span of 17 bases. CDR1 and CDR2 from the germline V gene are MDHEN and SYDVKM. This CDR3 region has 15 residues. The CDR3 bases are TGTGCCAGCAGTCAATGGGGCGTAGGGACCTATGGCTACACCTTC. Translation gives CASSQWGVGTYGYTF.

The CDR3, as DNA: TGTGCCAGTAATCCGGGACTAGCGTTGGGTGAGCAGTTCTTC. Its protein product is CASNPGLALGEQFF. The chain is built from TRBV19 and TRBJ2-1; 10 nucleotides agree with TRBD2. Germline CDR1 and CDR2: LNHDA and SQIVND (reference sequence). This CDR3 is 14 amino acids long. Trimming cost V 7 bases and J 9 bases; bases outside gene matches: 9.

The chain combines TRBV2 with TRBJ2-1, with 11 bases lining up with TRBD2. Trimming cost V 6 bases and J 0 bases; bases outside gene matches: 16. CDR3 length equals 20 residues. The germline V gene encodes CDR1 SNHLY and CDR2 FYNNEI. The CDR3 loop is CASSPASGRNPTISYNEQFF. The DNA of the CDR3 is TGTGCCAGCAGCCCGGCTAGCGGGAGGAACCCTACAATCTCCTACAATGAGCAGTTCTTC.

This clonotype was seen repeatedly, ten times or more. This chain uses TRBV12-3 or TRBV12-4 with TRBJ2-7; D unclear. CDR3 length: 14 residues. V lost 1 base, J lost 8 bases, and 15 bases lay in between. The CDR3 region is CASSLGDVGNKQYF. The CDR3 DNA reads as TGTGCCAGCAGTTTAGGTGACGTAGGTAACAAGCAGTACTTC.

V and J are TRBV10-2 and TRBJ2-2, with TRBD2 matching over 11 bases. Trimming took 8 bases from V and 6 from J; bases not matched to a gene: 5. The CDR3 runs 14 residues. The germline V gene encodes CDR1 WSHSY and CDR2 SAAADI. CDR3 sequence (DNA): TGCGCCAGCCATTTAGCGGGAGGGCCCGGGGAGCTGTTTTTT. This encodes CASHLAGGPGELFF.

There are many counts of this clonotype. This chain links TRBV3-1 with TRBJ2-7; 7 positions agree with TRBD1. Germline lookup yields CDR1 LGHDT and CDR2 YNNKEL (reference sequence). The length of the CDR3 is 16 residues. Trimming removed 0 bases from V and 0 bases from J; junction bases left unmatched: 5. CDR3 protein: CASSQEPAGGSYEQYF. Here the CDR3 DNA reads TGTGCCAGCAGCCAAGAGCCGGCAGGGGGCTCCTACGAGCAGTACTTC.

There are a few counts of this clonotype. The chain has TRBV7-9 and TRBJ2-3; 8 positions match TRBD1. Per germline, CDR1 SEHNR and CDR2 FQNEAQ (reference sequence). The CDR3 loop spans 15 amino acids. Germline trimming cut 4 bases from V and 4 bases from J; bases unmatched to any gene: 7. Written as DNA, the CDR3 is TGTGCCAGCAGCTCCTGGACAGGGTCGGCAGATACGCAGTATTTT. This codes for CASSSWTGSADTQYF.

This clonotype was detected many times. This chain uses TRBV5-1 with TRBJ2-1; D is ambiguous. The ends were cut back, 0 bases at V and 5 bases at J, with 9 bases in the middle. CDR3 size: 14 residues. CDR1 is SGHRS, CDR2 YFSETQ, per germline. The CDR3: CASSLVAANNEQFF. In DNA form, the CDR3 reads TGCGCCAGCAGCTTGGTTGCGGCAAACAATGAGCAGTTCTTC. Full variable domain (remainder filled in from reference TRBV5-1 and TRBJ2-1): KAGVTQTPRYLIKTRGQQVTLSCSPISGHRSVSWYQQTPGQGLQFLFEYFSETQRNKGNFPGRFSGRQFSNSRSEMNVSTLELGDSALYLCASSLVAANNEQFFGPGTRLTVL.

This clonotype was picked up many times. The gene calls are TRBV2 and TRBJ1-2, with D uncertain. From germline, CDR1 is SNHLY and CDR2 FYNNEI. Trimming stripped 10 bases from V and 2 bases from J, with 11 bases between. This CDR3 contains 12 residues. The CDR3 DNA sequence: TGTGCCACCACCGTACCGAACTATGGCTACACCTTC. Translation: CATTVPNYGYTF. Looking up the rest from reference TRBV2 and TRBJ1-2 gives the full variable domain: EPEVTQTPSHQVTQMGQEVILRCVPISNHLYFYWYRQILGQKVEFLVSFYNNEISEKSEIFDDQFSVERPDGSNFTLKIRSTKLEDSAMYFCATTVPNYGYTFGSGTRLTVV.

The chain joins TRBV11-2 to TRBJ2-5, with 8 positions matching TRBD2. The CDR3 is 14 residues long. V dropped 5 bases and J dropped 5; count of bases not matched to a gene: 7. Germline V gives CDR1 SGHAT, CDR2 FQNNGV. The CDR3 DNA reads as TGTGCCAGCAGCGACAGCGGGAGCGGGGAGACCCAGTACTTC. Encoded protein: CASSDSGSGETQYF. Full variable domain (missing parts from reference TRBV11-2 and TRBJ2-5): EAGVAQSPRYKIIEKRQSVAFWCNPISGHATLYWYQQILGQGPKLLIQFQNNGVVDDSQLPKDRFSAERLKGVDSTLKIQPAKLEDSAVYLCASSDSGSGETQYFGPGTRLLVL.